The clone carrying this T cell receptor beta chain has ten or more counts. Its antigen is undetermined. These data come from a study of molecular identifiers for immune sequencing clone quantification. The wider study: Replicates involved a five-way split of RNA from around 20,000 or 100,000 naive CD8 cells, with sequencing of four. Study-wide results and limits: Detectable among about a million naive cells, according to reports, was Jurkat TCR RNA spiked in from one cell. Effector cells had over 97% of their molecules in clones above 20 RNA copies, while naive cells had under 1%.

TCRdb called the PCR reads again in MiXCR, with one record for every CDR3 protein. The table lists about 320,000 distinct CDR3 sequences, 20% to 25% of them singletons. The CDR3 is 14 amino acids. V lost 3 bases, J lost 2 bases, and 1 base stayed unmatched. Per germline, CDR1 MDHEN and CDR2 SYDVKM. Sequencing was done on a sample of naive CD8+ T cells from blood, with Jurkat cell RNA spiked in. The subset is: FACS-sorted CD8+CD4-CCR7+CD45RA+ naive T cells. The sequence was collected from a human donor in good health. Some libraries in this study had Jurkat cell RNA spiked in. The genes are TRBV28 and TRBJ2-3, with 8 bases fitting TRBD2. The CDR3 DNA is TGTGCCAGCAGTTTTAGCGGGGCCACAGATACGCAGTATTTT. Its translation: CASSFSGATDTQYF. Full variable domain (remainder filled in from reference TRBV28 and TRBJ2-3): DVKVTQSSRYLVKRTGEKVFLECVQDMDHENMFWYRQDPGLGLRLIYFSYDVKMKEKGDIPEGYSVSREKKERFSLILESASTNQTSMYLCASSFSGATDTQYFGPGTRLTVL.